Below, 18 T cell receptor beta chains from the same sample are listed, as sequenced in a study of molecular identifiers for immune sequencing clone quantification. TCRdb processed the PCR reads anew with MiXCR; each CDR3 protein has one entry. The top ten hold under 1.3% of the sample, which has about 32,000 distinct CDR3 sequences, about 18% seen once. The sample consisted of naive CD8+ T cells from blood, with Jurkat cell RNA spiked in. Regarding subset: FACS-sorted CD8+CD4-CCR7+CD45RA+ naive T cells. The receptor source for this set is a human donor in good health. Some libraries in this study had Jurkat cell RNA spiked in.

Of note for this clonotype: This may arise from a read error, as a much more abundant clone is one base away. The chain uses TRBV6-5 and TRBJ2-1, with TRBD2 matching over 8 bases. This CDR3 has 15 amino acids. Germline lookup yields CDR1 MNHEY and CDR2 SVGAGI. As DNA, the CDR3 is TGTGTCAGCAGTTACGGGGGGGGGGCCCCAGATGAGCAGTTCTTC. Protein product: CVSSYGGGAPDEQFF.

This clonotype came up many times. The chain employs TRBV5-8 and TRBJ2-7; TRBD2 might be the D (5 bases). CDR3 length: 16 amino acids. Germline V CDR1 and CDR2: SGHTS, YDEGEE. V was shortened by 4 bases and J by 2 bases, with 19 bases between the two germline ends. In DNA form, the CDR3 reads TGTGCCAGCAGCCTGGGTAGCCGGACTGACACCTACGAGCAGTACTTC. It yields the protein CASSLGSRTDTYEQYF. The complete variable domain, with remaining parts taken from reference TRBV5-8 and TRBJ2-7, reads EAGVTQSPTHLIKTRGQQATLRCSPISGHTSVYWYQQALGLGLQFLLWYDEGEERNRGNFPPRFSGRQFPNYSSELNVNALELEDSALYLCASSLGSRTDTYEQYFGPGTRLTVT.

This clonotype was seen at least ten times. This rearrangement joins TRBV6-2 or TRBV6-3 to TRBJ1-5; D remains ambiguous. CDR1 and CDR2 (germline): MNHEY, SVGEGT. V lost 3 bases, J lost 0 bases, and 6 bases lay in between. This CDR3 has 14 residues. CDR3 protein: CASSYWDSNQPQHF. CDR3 in DNA: TGTGCCAGCAGTTATTGGGATAGCAATCAGCCCCAGCATTTT.

Concerning this clonotype: This may stem from a read error, because a much larger clone lies one nucleotide away. The V call is TRBV7-9, the J call TRBJ2-3; 9 bases line up with TRBD1. TRBJ1-5 matches the DNA end more closely, so the J call is doubtful. CDR1 is SEHNR and CDR2 is FQNEAQ in the germline V gene (reference sequence). This CDR3 comprises 15 residues. The CDR3 here is CASSSTGGPTDTQHF. In DNA, the CDR3 is TGTGCCAGCAGCTCAACAGGGGGCCCGACAGATACGCAGCATTTT.

This clonotype has a count of ten or more. The chain has TRBV20-1 and TRBJ2-7; tentatively, D is TRBD1 or TRBD2 (5 bases each). Germline CDR1 reads DFQATT; CDR2 reads SNEGSKA (reference sequence). The ends were cut back, 4 bases at V and 2 bases at J, with 15 bases in the middle. The CDR3 has 14 amino acids. The CDR3: CSATNRDRTYEQYF. In DNA form, the CDR3 reads TGCAGTGCTACTAACCGGGACCGAACCTACGAGCAGTACTTC.

The chain combines TRBV11-3 with TRBJ2-3, with TRBD2 identical over 9 bases. The CDR3 sequence is 13 residues long. Trimming removed 3 bases from V and 8 bases from J; junction bases left unmatched: 3. Germline V CDR1 and CDR2: SGHNT, YENEEA. CDR3 protein: CASSFSGGSTQYF. The CDR3 coding sequence is TGTGCCAGCAGCTTTAGCGGGGGCTCTACGCAGTATTTT.

The chain is built from TRBV27 and TRBJ1-1, with D possibly being TRBD1 (5 bases). The V gene's germline CDR1 is MNHEY and CDR2 SMNVEV (reference sequence). The CDR3 loop spans 13 amino acids. The V gene lost 5 bases and the J gene lost 5 bases, with 12 bases spanning the gap. CDR3 coding DNA: TGTGCCAGCAGTCCAGGGATAGGGACTGAAGCTTTCTTT. As protein: CASSPGIGTEAFF.

This clonotype was found many times. J is TRBJ1-1 and V is TRBV6-5; no firm D call. CDR3 length: 15 amino acids. CDR1 and CDR2 from the germline V gene are MNHEY and SVGAGI. Trimming left V 0 bases short and J 5 bases short, with 13 bases between. This CDR3 reads CASSYSFASRTEAFF. The CDR3 region has the DNA TGTGCCAGCAGTTACTCTTTTGCCAGCAGAACTGAAGCTTTCTTT.

This clonotype has ten or more counts. J is TRBJ2-3 and V is TRBV4-3; the D is unclear. Trimming removed 0 bases from V and 2 bases from J, with 3 bases in between. The CDR3 sequence is 13 residues long. The V gene's germline CDR1 is LGHNA and CDR2 YSLEER. As DNA, the CDR3 is TGCGCCAGCAGCCAAGATAACACAGATACGCAGTATTTT. Encoded protein: CASSQDNTDTQYF.

Concerning this clonotype itself: Given a much more abundant clone one base away, this may be a read error. The rearrangement uses TRBV29-1 and TRBJ2-3; TRBD2 might be the D (5 bases). CDR3 length: 13 amino acids. From germline, CDR1 is SQVTM and CDR2 ANQGSEA. CDR3 nucleotides: TGCAGCGTTGTACCGGGGATTCGGGATACGCAGTGTTTT. This translates into CSVVPGIRDTQCF.

This rearrangement joins TRBV7-2 to TRBJ2-2; D gene unclear. Germline CDR1 and CDR2: SGHTA and FQGNSA. This CDR3 has 12 amino acids. The V and J ends lost 5 bases and 8 bases respectively, with 9 bases between them. In nucleotides, the CDR3 is TGTGCCAGCAGCCCCCTAGGGGGGGAGCTGTTTTTT. It is translated as CASSPLGGELFF.

This clonotype was seen ten or more times. This chain links TRBV12-5 with TRBJ2-1, with a tentative D call TRBD2 (6 bases). CDR1 LGHNT and CDR2 FRNRAP come from the germline V gene. The ends were cut back, 6 bases at V and 9 bases at J, with 15 bases in the middle. This CDR3 has 13 amino acids. The CDR3 DNA follows: TGTGCTAGTGGCCCGGGAGCCGCAACTGAGCAGTTCTTC. The encoded protein is CASGPGAATEQFF.

The table lists this clonotype with a count of one. The junction departs from germline at one end; a sequencing error may be responsible. The chain recombines TRBV23-1 with TRBJ2-2; 8 bases line up with TRBD1. TRBV23-1 is reported as an ORF; its role is uncertain. This CDR3 contains 19 residues. For the CDR3, the DNA is TGCGCCAGCGGTCAATCGCTCCAGGGGGCCCTGACGAACACCGGGGAGCTGTTTTTT. Translating gives CASGQSLQGALTNTGELFF.

Many counts were recorded for this clonotype. The V call is TRBV15, the J call TRBJ2-1; 9 nucleotides match TRBD1. CDR1 and CDR2 from the germline V gene are LNHNV and YYDKDF (reference sequence). The V and J ends lost 4 bases and 7 bases, in that order; junction bases with no gene match: 2. The CDR3 spans 13 residues. CDR3 region: CATSTGTGNEQFF. CDR3 bases: TGTGCCACCAGCACCGGGACAGGGAATGAGCAGTTCTTC. Looking up the rest from reference TRBV15 and TRBJ2-1 gives the full variable domain: DAMVIQNPRYQVTQFGKPVTLSCSQTLNHNVMYWYQQKSSQAPKLLFHYYDKDFNNEADTPDNFQSRRPNTSFCFLDIRSPGLGDTAMYLCATSTGTGNEQFFGPGTRLTVL.

In its sample, this clonotype was seen many times. The rearrangement joins TRBV5-1 to TRBJ2-7; D gene unclear. The CDR3 has 14 amino acids. Deletions cut 0 bases from V and 2 bases from J, with 9 bases between. Germline V gene lookup returns CDR1 SGHRS and CDR2 YFSETQ. The CDR3 protein is CASSLAGATYEQYF. As DNA, the CDR3 is TGCGCCAGCAGCTTGGCCGGCGCTACCTACGAGCAGTACTTC.

This clonotype was seen at least ten times. The CDR3 region is CSVEIGPYEQYF. For the CDR3, the DNA is TGCAGCGTTGAAATCGGGCCCTACGAGCAGTACTTC. V and J are TRBV29-1 and TRBJ2-7, with D unresolved. The germline CDR1 and CDR2 sequences are SQVTM and ANQGSEA. The CDR3 sequence is 12 residues long. Trimming took 2 bases from V and 2 from J, leaving 7 bases between them.

This clonotype appeared many times. The chain couples TRBV10-3 to TRBJ2-5; 7 bases agree with TRBD1. Germline CDR1 reads ENHRY; CDR2 reads SYGVKD. The CDR3 contains 15 residues. The trim removed 2 bases at V and 3 bases at J, leaving 6 bases unmatched. The CDR3 bases are TGTGCCATCAGTGAGCCGCGGACAGGTAAAGAGACCCAGTACTTC. Translation gives CAISEPRTGKETQYF.

There are many counts of this clonotype. The chain links TRBV19 to TRBJ1-5; TRBD1 matches at 7 bases. Trimming cost V 0 bases and J 4 bases; bases outside gene matches: 3. CDR1 is LNHDA, CDR2 SQIVND, per germline (reference sequence). The CDR3 has 15 amino acids. CDR3 coding DNA: TGTGCCAGTAGTATAGATGGACAGGAAAATCAGCCCCAGCATTTT. The encoded protein is CASSIDGQENQPQHF.